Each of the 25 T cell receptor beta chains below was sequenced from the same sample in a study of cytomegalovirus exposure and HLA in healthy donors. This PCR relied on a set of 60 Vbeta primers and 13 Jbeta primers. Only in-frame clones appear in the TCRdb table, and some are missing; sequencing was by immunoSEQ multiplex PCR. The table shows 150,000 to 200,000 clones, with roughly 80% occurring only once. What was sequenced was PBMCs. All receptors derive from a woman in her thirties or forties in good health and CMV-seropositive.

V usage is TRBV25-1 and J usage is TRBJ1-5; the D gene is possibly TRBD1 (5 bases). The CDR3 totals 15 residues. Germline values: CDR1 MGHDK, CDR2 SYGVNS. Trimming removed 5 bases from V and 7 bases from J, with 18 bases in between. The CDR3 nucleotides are TGTGCCAGCAGTCGATCCGGGCAGGGTGGGCAGCCCCAGCATTTT. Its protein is CASSRSGQGGQPQHF.

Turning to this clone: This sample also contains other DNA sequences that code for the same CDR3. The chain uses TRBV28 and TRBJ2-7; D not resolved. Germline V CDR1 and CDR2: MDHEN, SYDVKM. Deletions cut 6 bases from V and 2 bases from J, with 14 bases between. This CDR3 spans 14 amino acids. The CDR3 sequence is CASRITRNPYEQYF. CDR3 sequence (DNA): TGTGCCAGCAGGATTACGCGTAACCCCTACGAGCAGTACTTC.

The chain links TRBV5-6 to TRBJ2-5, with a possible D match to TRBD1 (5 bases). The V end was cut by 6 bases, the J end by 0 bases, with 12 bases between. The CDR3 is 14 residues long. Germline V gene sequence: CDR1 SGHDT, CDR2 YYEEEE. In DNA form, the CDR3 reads TGTGCCAGCAACCAAGACAGTTACCAAGAGACCCAGTACTTC. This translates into CASNQDSYQETQYF.

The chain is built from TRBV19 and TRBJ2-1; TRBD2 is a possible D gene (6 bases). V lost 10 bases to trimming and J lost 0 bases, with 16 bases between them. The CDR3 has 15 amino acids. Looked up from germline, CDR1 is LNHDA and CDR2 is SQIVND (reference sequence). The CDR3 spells CATAPGDSSYNEQFF. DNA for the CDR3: TGTGCCACCGCCCCGGGAGACAGCTCCTACAATGAGCAGTTCTTC.

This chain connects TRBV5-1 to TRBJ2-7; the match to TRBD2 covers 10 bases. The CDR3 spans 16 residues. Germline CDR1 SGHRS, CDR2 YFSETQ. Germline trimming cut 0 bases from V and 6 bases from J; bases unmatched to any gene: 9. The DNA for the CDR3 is TGCGCCAGCAGCTTGGATCAGCGGGAGGGCCCCCGCGAGCAGTACTTC. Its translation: CASSLDQREGPREQYF.

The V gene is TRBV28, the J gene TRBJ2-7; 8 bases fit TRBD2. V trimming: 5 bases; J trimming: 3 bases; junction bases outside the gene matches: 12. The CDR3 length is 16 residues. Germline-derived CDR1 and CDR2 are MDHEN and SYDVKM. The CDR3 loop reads CASSPSAGATGYEQYF. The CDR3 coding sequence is TGTGCCAGCAGTCCCTCAGCGGGAGCTACGGGCTACGAGCAGTACTTC.

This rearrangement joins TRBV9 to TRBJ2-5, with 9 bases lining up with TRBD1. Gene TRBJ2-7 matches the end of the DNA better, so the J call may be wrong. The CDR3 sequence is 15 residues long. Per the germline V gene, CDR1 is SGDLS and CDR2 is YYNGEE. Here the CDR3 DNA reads TGTGCCAGCAGCGTCGCCGGGACAGGGCTCTACGAGCAGTACTTC. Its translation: CASSVAGTGLYEQYF.

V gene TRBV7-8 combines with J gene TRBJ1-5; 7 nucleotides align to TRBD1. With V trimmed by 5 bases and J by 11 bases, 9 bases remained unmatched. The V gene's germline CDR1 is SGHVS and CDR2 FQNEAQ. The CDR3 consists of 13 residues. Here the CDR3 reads CASSPRQGLAQHF. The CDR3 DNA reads TGTGCCAGCAGCCCTCGACAGGGCCTGGCCCAGCATTTT. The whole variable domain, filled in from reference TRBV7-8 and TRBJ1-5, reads GAGVSQSPRYKVAKRGQDVALRCDPISGHVSLFWYQQALGQGPEFLTYFQNEAQLDKSGLPSDRFFAERPEGSVSTLKIQRTQQEDSAVYLCASSPRQGLAQHFGDGTRLSIL.

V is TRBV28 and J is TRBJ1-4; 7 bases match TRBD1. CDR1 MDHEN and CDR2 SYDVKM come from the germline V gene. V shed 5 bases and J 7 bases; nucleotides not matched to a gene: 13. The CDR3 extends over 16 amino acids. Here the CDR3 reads CASSGPRGQRREKLFF. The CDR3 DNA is TGTGCCAGCAGTGGTCCTAGGGGACAGAGACGTGAAAAACTGTTTTTT.

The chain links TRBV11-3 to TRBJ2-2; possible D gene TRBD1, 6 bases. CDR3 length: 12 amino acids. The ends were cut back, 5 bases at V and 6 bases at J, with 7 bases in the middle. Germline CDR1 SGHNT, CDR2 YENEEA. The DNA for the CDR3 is TGTGCCAGCAGCAAGGGGGCCGGGGAGCTGTTTTTT. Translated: CASSKGAGELFF.

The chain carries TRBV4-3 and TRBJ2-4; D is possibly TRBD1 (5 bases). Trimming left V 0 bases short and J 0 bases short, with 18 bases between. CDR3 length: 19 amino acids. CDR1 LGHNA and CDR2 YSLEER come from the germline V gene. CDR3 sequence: CASSQDGALRNRAKNIQYF. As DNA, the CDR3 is TGCGCCAGCAGCCAAGATGGGGCATTGCGGAATCGAGCCAAAAACATTCAGTACTTC.

In DNA form, the CDR3 reads TGCGCCAGCAGTGGGCTAGCGGATAACAATGAGCAGTTCTTC. The encoded protein is CASSGLADNNEQFF. The chain recombines TRBV10-2 with TRBJ2-1; 7 nucleotides line up with TRBD2. J gave up 5 bases and V 4 bases, and 5 bases lay outside the gene matches. The length of the CDR3 is 14 residues. Germline CDR1 is WSHSY and CDR2 is SAAADI.

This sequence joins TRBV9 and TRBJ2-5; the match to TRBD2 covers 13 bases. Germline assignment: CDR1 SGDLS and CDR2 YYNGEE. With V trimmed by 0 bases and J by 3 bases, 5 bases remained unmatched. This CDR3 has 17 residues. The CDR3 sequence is CASSVGTSGRSKETQYF. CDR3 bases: TGTGCCAGCAGCGTAGGGACTAGCGGGAGAAGCAAAGAGACCCAGTACTTC.

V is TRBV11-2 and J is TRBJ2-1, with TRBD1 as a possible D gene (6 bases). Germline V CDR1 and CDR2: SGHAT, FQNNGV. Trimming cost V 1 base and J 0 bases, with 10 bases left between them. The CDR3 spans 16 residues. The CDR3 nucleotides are TGTGCCAGCAGCTTAGTGCTGGACAGCTCCTACAATGAGCAGTTCTTC. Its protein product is CASSLVLDSSYNEQFF.

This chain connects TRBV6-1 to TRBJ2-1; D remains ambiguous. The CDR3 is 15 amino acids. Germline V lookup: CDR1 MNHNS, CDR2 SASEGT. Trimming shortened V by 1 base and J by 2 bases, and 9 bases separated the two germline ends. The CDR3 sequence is CASSEDVSAYNEQFF. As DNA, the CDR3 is TGTGCCAGCAGTGAAGATGTTTCCGCCTACAATGAGCAGTTCTTC.

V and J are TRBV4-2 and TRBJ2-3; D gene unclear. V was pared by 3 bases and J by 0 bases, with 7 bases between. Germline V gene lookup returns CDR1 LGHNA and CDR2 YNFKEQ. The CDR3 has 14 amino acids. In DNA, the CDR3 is TGTGCCAGCAGCCAGGGCCGTAGCACAGATACGCAGTATTTT. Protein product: CASSQGRSTDTQYF.

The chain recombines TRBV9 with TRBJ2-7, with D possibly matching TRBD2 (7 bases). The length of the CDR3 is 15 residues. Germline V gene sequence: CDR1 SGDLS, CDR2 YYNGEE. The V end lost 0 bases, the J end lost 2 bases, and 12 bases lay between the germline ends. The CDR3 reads CASSVEGGAAYEQYF. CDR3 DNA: TGTGCCAGCAGCGTAGAGGGGGGGGCCGCCTACGAGCAGTACTTC.

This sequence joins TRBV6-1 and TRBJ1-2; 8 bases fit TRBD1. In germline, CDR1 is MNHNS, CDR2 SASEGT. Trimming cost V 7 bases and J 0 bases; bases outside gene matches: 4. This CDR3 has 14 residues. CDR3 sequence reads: CASNPRGPNYGYTF. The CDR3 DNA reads TGTGCCAGCAATCCCAGGGGGCCTAACTATGGCTACACCTTC.

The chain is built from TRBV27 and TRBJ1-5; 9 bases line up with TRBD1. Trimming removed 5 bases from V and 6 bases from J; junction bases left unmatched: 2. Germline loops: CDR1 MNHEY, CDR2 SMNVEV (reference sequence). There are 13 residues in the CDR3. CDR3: CASSTGGVQPQHF. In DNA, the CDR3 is TGTGCCAGCAGTACAGGGGGCGTTCAGCCCCAGCATTTT.

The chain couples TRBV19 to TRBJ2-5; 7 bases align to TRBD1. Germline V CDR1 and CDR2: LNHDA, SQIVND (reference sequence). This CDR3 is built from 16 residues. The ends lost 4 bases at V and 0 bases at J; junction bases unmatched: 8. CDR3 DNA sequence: TGTGCCAGTAGTACACTGACAGGGACCTACCAAGAGACCCAGTACTTC. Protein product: CASSTLTGTYQETQYF. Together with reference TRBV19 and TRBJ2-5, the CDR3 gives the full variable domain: DGGITQSPKYLFRKEGQNVTLSCEQNLNHDAMYWYRQDPGQGLRLIYYSQIVNDFQKGDIAEGYSVSREKKESFPLTVTSAQKNPTAFYLCASSTLTGTYQETQYFGPGTRLLVL.

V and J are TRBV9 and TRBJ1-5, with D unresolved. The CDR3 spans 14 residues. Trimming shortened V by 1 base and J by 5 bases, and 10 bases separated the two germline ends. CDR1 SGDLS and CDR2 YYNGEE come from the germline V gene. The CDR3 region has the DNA TGTGCCAGCAGCGTAACGGGTAGTTATCAGCCCCAGCATTTT. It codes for CASSVTGSYQPQHF.

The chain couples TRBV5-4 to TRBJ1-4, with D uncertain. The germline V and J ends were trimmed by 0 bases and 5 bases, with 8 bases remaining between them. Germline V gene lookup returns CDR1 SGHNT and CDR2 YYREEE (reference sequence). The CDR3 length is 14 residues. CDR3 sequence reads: CASSLAGLNEKLFF. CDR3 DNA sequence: TGTGCCAGCAGCTTGGCGGGGTTAAATGAAAAACTGTTTTTT.

CDR3 protein: CASTPTQDRLEAYEQYF. The CDR3 nucleotides read TGTGCCAGCACCCCAACACAGGACAGACTCGAAGCCTACGAGCAGTACTTC. This chain links TRBV28 with TRBJ2-7, with D perhaps matching TRBD1 (6 bases). V was trimmed by 7 bases and J by 2 bases, leaving 24 bases between them. This CDR3 region has 17 residues. Germline assignment: CDR1 MDHEN and CDR2 SYDVKM. The whole variable domain, remainder taken from reference TRBV28 and TRBJ2-7, is DVKVTQSSRYLVKRTGEKVFLECVQDMDHENMFWYRQDPGLGLRLIYFSYDVKMKEKGDIPEGYSVSREKKERFSLILESASTNQTSMYLCASTPTQDRLEAYEQYFGPGTRLTVT.

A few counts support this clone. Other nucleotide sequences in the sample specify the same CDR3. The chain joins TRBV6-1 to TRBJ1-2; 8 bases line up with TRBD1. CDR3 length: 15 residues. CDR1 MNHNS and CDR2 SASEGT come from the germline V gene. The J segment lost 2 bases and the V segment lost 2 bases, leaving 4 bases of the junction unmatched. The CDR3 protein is CASSEWTGSNYGYTF. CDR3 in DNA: TGTGCCAGCAGTGAATGGACAGGGAGCAACTATGGCTACACCTTC.

CDR3 loop: CAWSPGQGAYNTIYF. The CDR3, as DNA: TGTGCCTGGAGTCCGGGACAGGGGGCTTATAACACCATATATTTT. V is TRBV30 and J is TRBJ1-3, with TRBD1 identical over 12 bases. The CDR3 length is 15 residues. The junction had 6 bases not matched to a gene; V was cut back by 2 bases and J by 7 bases. Germline CDR1 reads GTSNPN; CDR2 reads SVGIG (reference sequence).